Below are 7 T cell receptor beta chains sequenced from a single sample in a study of blood T cells in healthy people across ages. For the second PCR, which ran for 7 to 11 cycles, a sample-barcoded 5' primer and a J-beta primer mix were used. One entry per CDR3 protein, called by TCRdb with MiXCR from the 5' RACE reads. The data hold about 800,000 distinct CDR3 sequences, with 20% to 30% observed a single time. The sample was also reused in another study, on T cells of mothers and their children.

Sequencing was done on a sample of blood. These receptors all stem from a boy between 10 and 17 years old in good health.

This clonotype was observed a few times. V is TRBV5-6 and J is TRBJ2-7; perhaps TRBD1 as D (6 bases). The CDR3 contains 16 residues. V was clipped by 4 bases and J by 0 bases, with 17 bases between them. From germline, CDR1 is SGHDT and CDR2 YYEEEE. The CDR3 bases are TGTGCCAGCAGCAAACCACACTGGGGGCCCTCCTACGAGCAGTACTTC. Protein product: CASSKPHWGPSYEQYF.

The rearrangement uses TRBV3-1 and TRBJ2-1, with 8 positions matching TRBD2. This CDR3 has 15 amino acids. J gave up 4 bases and V 3 bases, and 5 bases lay outside the gene matches. Looked up from germline, CDR1 is LGHDT and CDR2 is YNNKEL (reference sequence). The CDR3 sequence is CASSQGAGVYNEQFF. CDR3 DNA: TGTGCCAGCAGCCAGGGAGCGGGGGTATACAATGAGCAGTTCTTC.

The chain uses TRBV20-1 and TRBJ2-1; 8 nucleotides agree with TRBD2. This CDR3 is 17 amino acids long. Trimming removed 1 base from V and 0 bases from J; junction bases left unmatched: 8. Looked up from germline, CDR1 is DFQATT and CDR2 is SNEGSKA (reference sequence). The DNA for the CDR3 is TGCAGTGCTAGAGTGGCGGGAGGTAAAAGCTCCTACAATGAGCAGTTCTTC. This sequence encodes CSARVAGGKSSYNEQFF.

A few counts support this clonotype. The genes are TRBV15 and TRBJ2-7; no firm D call. CDR3 length: 12 residues. CDR1 is LNHNV, CDR2 YYDKDF, per germline (reference sequence). V was pared by 4 bases and J by 5 bases, with 9 bases between. The CDR3 loop reads CATSNLNDEQYF. The CDR3 nucleotides are TGTGCCACCAGCAACCTGAACGACGAGCAGTACTTC.

The chain employs TRBV2 and TRBJ1-5; D is undetermined. The CDR3 has 15 residues. Trimming removed 0 bases from V and 4 bases from J, with 10 bases in between. CDR1 and CDR2 from the germline V gene are SNHLY and FYNNEI. Written as DNA, the CDR3 is TGTGCCAGCAGTGAAGCGGCCAGACTAAATCAGCCCCAGCATTTT. Amino acid sequence: CASSEAARLNQPQHF.

The chain carries TRBV29-1 and TRBJ2-4; D possibly corresponds to TRBD1 (5 bases). The CDR3 covers 14 residues. Trimming took 4 bases from V and 0 from J, leaving 10 bases between them. CDR1 is SQVTM, CDR2 ANQGSEA, per germline. CDR3 amino acids: CSVVGLLAKNIQYF. CDR3 coding DNA: TGCAGCGTTGTGGGGCTACTAGCCAAAAACATTCAGTACTTC.

V gene TRBV18 combines with J gene TRBJ2-1; 7 bases fit TRBD1. The length of the CDR3 is 17 residues. V shed 3 bases and J 0 bases; nucleotides not matched to a gene: 8. CDR1 and CDR2 (germline): KGHSH, LQKENI. The chain's CDR3 is CASSPTSGGVSYNEQFF. CDR3 DNA sequence: TGTGCCAGCTCACCTACGTCAGGGGGTGTCTCCTACAATGAGCAGTTCTTC.